Following are 15 T cell receptor beta chains from one sample sequenced in a study of blood T cell repertoires in COVID-19. The method was immunoSEQ multiplex PCR; TCRdb's version includes in-frame clones alone and lacks a portion of them. The top ten hold around 9.9% of the sample, which has 60,000 to 85,000 clones, more than 75% seen once. The sequenced sample was peripheral blood. The receptor source for this set is a man in his fifties or sixties with COVID-19, enrolled during active disease.

This chain links TRBV6-5 with TRBJ2-2; D uncertain. CDR1 MNHEY and CDR2 SVGAGI come from the germline V gene. V gave up 6 bases and J gave up 5 bases, with 13 bases separating them. The CDR3 contains 14 residues. The chain's CDR3 is CASSRVGGTGELFF. Written as DNA, the CDR3 is TGTGCCAGCAGCCGGGTCGGTGGGACCGGGGAGCTGTTTTTT.

This clone was seen more than once but under ten times. The chain links TRBV5-1 to TRBJ1-4; D might be TRBD1 (5 bases). The CDR3 consists of 15 residues. Germline V gene lookup returns CDR1 SGHRS and CDR2 YFSETQ. Trimming stripped 6 bases from V and 5 bases from J, with 17 bases between. CDR3 in DNA: TGCGCCAGCACTGACCCGGGGGAACCAAATGAAAAACTGTTTTTT. It yields the protein CASTDPGEPNEKLFF.

The genes are TRBV10-3 and TRBJ1-4, with D possibly being TRBD1 (6 bases). There are 15 residues in the CDR3. Trimming removed 3 bases from V and 7 bases from J, with 15 bases in between. Germline CDR1 reads ENHRY; CDR2 reads SYGVKD. The CDR3 DNA reads as TGTGCCATCAGTGAAGGGTCGGGGGGGGCTGAAAAACTGTTTTTT. As protein: CAISEGSGGAEKLFF.

This chain links TRBV5-1 with TRBJ2-1; 10 positions match TRBD2. This CDR3 spans 18 amino acids. Germline V CDR1 and CDR2: SGHRS, YFSETQ. With V trimmed by 0 bases and J by 6 bases, 12 bases remained unmatched. The DNA of the CDR3 is TGCGCCAGCAGCTTGGGATACTCTAGCGGGAGAGTAAGCAATGAGCAGTTCTTC. Translation: CASSLGYSSGRVSNEQFF. Based on the CDR3 plus reference TRBV5-1 and TRBJ2-1, the full variable domain is KAGVTQTPRYLIKTRGQQVTLSCSPISGHRSVSWYQQTPGQGLQFLFEYFSETQRNKGNFPGRFSGRQFSNSRSEMNVSTLELGDSALYLCASSLGYSSGRVSNEQFFGPGTRLTVL.

This clone is a singleton in its sample. CDR3 loop: CASSLGLAGGLDTGELFF. The CDR3 DNA is TGTGCCAGCAGCTTAGGGCTAGCGGGGGGCCTTGACACCGGGGAGCTGTTTTTT. The chain is built from TRBV7-2 and TRBJ2-2; 11 bases match TRBD2. V dropped 1 base and J dropped 3; count of bases not matched to a gene: 7. Germline V CDR1 and CDR2: SGHTA, FQGNSA. The CDR3 length is 18 residues.

The chain employs TRBV2 and TRBJ1-2; D gene unclear. Trimming took off 4 bases at V and 6 bases at J, with 9 bases between the two ends. In germline, CDR1 is SNHLY, CDR2 FYNNEI. The CDR3 covers 12 residues. DNA of the CDR3: TGTGCCAGCAGTGTACTGGGAGATGGCTACACCTTC. Translated: CASSVLGDGYTF.

CDR3 in DNA: TGTGCCAGCAGTGGAGAGGGGGTGGGACCTCGAAACACCATATATTTT. Translating it yields CASSGEGVGPRNTIYF. The chain links TRBV28 to TRBJ1-3; D may be TRBD1 (6 bases). The CDR3 has 16 residues. From germline, CDR1 is MDHEN and CDR2 SYDVKM. The V end was cut by 5 bases, the J end by 5 bases, with 19 bases between.

The chain employs TRBV28 and TRBJ1-4, with D possibly matching TRBD1 (6 bases). The germline V gene encodes CDR1 MDHEN and CDR2 SYDVKM. Deletions cut 7 bases from V and 7 bases from J, with 19 bases between. The CDR3 extends over 15 amino acids. DNA of the CDR3: TGTGCCAGCACTCCCGGGGGCAGCGGGAGTGAAAAACTGTTTTTT. It translates to CASTPGGSGSEKLFF.

The J gene is TRBJ1-2, the V gene TRBV19, with D unresolved. Trimming pared 6 bases from V and 5 bases from J, leaving 16 bases between. This CDR3 is built from 14 residues. Germline V lookup: CDR1 LNHDA, CDR2 SQIVND (reference sequence). The CDR3 DNA follows: TGTGCCAGTAGCTCGACTTGGTTCCAATATGGCTACACCTTC. It yields the protein CASSSTWFQYGYTF.

The chain is built from TRBV6-5 and TRBJ1-1, with 7 nucleotides matching TRBD1. J gave up 4 bases and V 0 bases, and 8 bases lay outside the gene matches. Looked up from germline, CDR1 is MNHEY and CDR2 is SVGAGI. This CDR3 comprises 16 residues. In nucleotides, the CDR3 is TGTGCCAGCAGTTACTCGCCTGCGGGACAGATCACTGAAGCTTTCTTT. This translates into CASSYSPAGQITEAFF.

The rearrangement links TRBV19 to TRBJ2-1; perhaps TRBD2 as D (5 bases). The germline V gene encodes CDR1 LNHDA and CDR2 SQIVND (reference sequence). This CDR3 spans 16 amino acids. Trimming stripped 7 bases from V and 7 bases from J, with 23 bases between. CDR3 residues: CASKDPGGALVNEQFF. The DNA of the CDR3 is TGTGCCAGTAAAGACCCCGGAGGAGCCTTGGTAAATGAGCAGTTCTTC.

The rearrangement joins TRBV7-3 to TRBJ1-2, with D perhaps TRBD1 (6 bases). The CDR3 has 13 residues. The germline V gene encodes CDR1 SGHTA and CDR2 FQGTGA. With 0 bases removed from V and 10 bases from J, the gap between germline ends came to 12 bases. The CDR3 sequence: CASSLTVQGNYTF. CDR3 DNA: TGTGCCAGCAGCTTAACGGTACAGGGCAACTACACCTTC.

The genes are TRBV18 and TRBJ2-1; no clear D. V lost 3 bases, J lost 0 bases, and 12 bases lay in between. From germline, CDR1 is KGHSH and CDR2 LQKENI. This CDR3 is 16 amino acids long. The CDR3 nucleotides read TGTGCCAGCTCACCTCTACCCACAGCCTCCTACAATGAGCAGTTCTTC. The encoded protein is CASSPLPTASYNEQFF. Drawing the rest from reference TRBV18 and TRBJ2-1, the complete variable domain is NAGVMQNPRHLVRRRGQEARLRCSPMKGHSHVYWYRQLPEEGLKFMVYLQKENIIDESGMPKERFSAEFPKEGPSILRIQQVVRGDSAAYFCASSPLPTASYNEQFFGPGTRLTVL.

CDR3 amino acids: CASSDDYRRTGELFF. The CDR3 DNA follows: TGTGCCAGCAGTGACGATTACAGGCGAACCGGGGAGCTGTTTTTT. This chain connects TRBV6-6 to TRBJ2-2; TRBD1 is a possible D gene (5 bases). The CDR3 consists of 15 residues. V dropped 5 bases and J dropped 5 bases, with 15 bases sitting between them. Germline assignment: CDR1 MNHNY and CDR2 SVGAGI (reference sequence).

This clone was observed a handful of times. The chain is built from TRBV24-1 and TRBJ1-2; D perhaps matches TRBD1 (6 bases). With 4 bases removed from V and 6 bases from J, the gap between germline ends came to 8 bases. Germline CDR1 and CDR2: KGHDR and SFDVKD. CDR3 length: 12 amino acids. The DNA of the CDR3 is TGTGCCACCAGTGAACAGGGTGATGGCTACACCTTC. This codes for CATSEQGDGYTF.